Only one count was recorded for the clone carrying this T cell receptor beta chain. The antigen remains undetermined. Relative to the germline gene, one junction end is altered; a read error may explain this. TCRdb's table, derived via immunoSEQ multiplex PCR, lists solely in-frame clones and lacks some. The sample lists 150,000 to 200,000 clones, about 88% seen once, with 3% to 3.5% in the top ten. The CDR3 consists of 14 residues. Germline V gene sequence: CDR1 MDHEN, CDR2 SYDVKM. These data come from a study of cytotoxic CD8 clonotypes in ibrutinib-treated CLL. Overall study context: Samples had a mean of approximately 260,000 productive templates and tens of thousands of productive rearrangements. Findings of the study overall: The study found public clonotypes uncommon, contracting or stable on treatment. Sampling time points were not equivalent between sustained-remission and progressing patients. Circulating CD8+ T-cell counts were tracked by baseline clonality, which exceeded that of age-matched healthy donors.

This TCR came from a human donor with chronic lymphocytic leukemia. This chain uses TRBV28 with TRBJ1-1, with 7 bases that match TRBD1. Here the sequenced sample was PBMCs, taken at disease progression, from a patient treated with ibrutinib. This CDR3 is CASRAGQLNTEAFF. The CDR3 coding sequence is TGTGCCAGCAGGGCGGGACAGCTGAATACTGAAGCTTTCTTT.